This T cell receptor (beta chain) was recovered during a study of neurological immune-mediated disorders. Overall study results and limits: The multiple sclerosis repertoire cluster was not associated with any clinical or MRI feature, with the authors stating that larger cohorts are needed.

TCRdb re-derived calls from the 5' RACE reads in MiXCR, one entry per CDR3 protein. The sample lists about 70,000 distinct CDR3 sequences; around 3% were seen once. The CDR3 spans 13 residues. Between the trimmed V and J ends, which lost 6 bases and 2 bases, there was a span of 8 bases. Germline lookup yields CDR1 MNHEY and CDR2 SMNVEV (reference sequence). This clonotype was recorded many times. Its antigen remains unidentified. This chain connects TRBV27 to TRBJ1-3; possibly TRBD1 for D (6 bases). The TCR was taken from a woman aged 50 to 65 with multiple sclerosis. Sequences were obtained from PBMCs. The CDR3 DNA sequence: TGTGCCAGCAGACAGGGTGCTGGAAACACCATATATTTT. Its protein is CASRQGAGNTIYF.